This section outlines one T cell receptor (beta chain) sequence together with its context. The sample is drawn from a study of blood T cell repertoires in COVID-19. Method: immunoSEQ multiplex PCR; TCRdb's copy keeps in-frame clones and lacks some. Of more than 300,000 clones listed, roughly 82% are singletons. Sequences were obtained from peripheral blood. This TCR came from a woman in her forties or fifties with acute or convalescent COVID-19.

DNA of the CDR3: TGTGCCAGCAGAAAGGGACAGGGAGGTCGTGAGCAGTTCTTC. Amino acid sequence: CASRKGQGGREQFF. V is TRBV27 and J is TRBJ2-1; 9 bases are shared with TRBD1. CDR1 MNHEY and CDR2 SMNVEV come from the germline V gene (reference sequence). This CDR3 comprises 14 residues. Losses at the gene ends were 6 bases for V and 9 bases for J; bases not matched to a gene: 9.